Sequencing of this T cell receptor beta chain was carried out in a study of T cell responses to AZD1222 COVID-19 vaccine. Profiling relied on immunoSEQ multiplex PCR, and the TCRdb table lists in-frame clones only, not all of them. The sample contains roughly 76,000 clones, nearly 90% of which appear only once. V trimming: 4 bases; J trimming: 2 bases; junction bases outside the gene matches: 4. CDR3 size: 15 residues. Germline CDR1 and CDR2: SGHAT and FQNNGV. Sample: peripheral blood, taken on day 0 of AZD1222 vaccination. This TCR was sampled from an adult in good health. This chain joins TRBV11-2 and TRBJ1-5; TRBD1 aligns across 8 bases. The CDR3 DNA reads TGTGCCAGCAGCTCGATGACAGGGGGCAATCAGCCCCAGCATTTT. It translates to CASSSMTGGNQPQHF.